This paragraph reports one T cell receptor (beta chain). This sample stems from a study of blood T cell repertoires in COVID-19. TCRdb's table, derived via immunoSEQ multiplex PCR, lists solely in-frame clones and lacks some. The sample shows over 150,000 clones, about 75% of them seen only once. The CDR3 covers 17 residues. The germline gives CDR1 SGDLS, CDR2 YYNGEE. Trimming took 0 bases from V and 4 from J, leaving 19 bases between them. The clonotype originates from a woman in her 70s with acute or convalescent COVID-19. This rearrangement joins TRBV9 to TRBJ2-5; maybe TRBD1 (7 bases). The sample consisted of peripheral blood. CDR3 nucleotide sequence: TGTGCCAGCAGCGTAGGCCCAGGGGGGTCCACGTCAGAGACCCAGTACTTC. Translation gives CASSVGPGGSTSETQYF.